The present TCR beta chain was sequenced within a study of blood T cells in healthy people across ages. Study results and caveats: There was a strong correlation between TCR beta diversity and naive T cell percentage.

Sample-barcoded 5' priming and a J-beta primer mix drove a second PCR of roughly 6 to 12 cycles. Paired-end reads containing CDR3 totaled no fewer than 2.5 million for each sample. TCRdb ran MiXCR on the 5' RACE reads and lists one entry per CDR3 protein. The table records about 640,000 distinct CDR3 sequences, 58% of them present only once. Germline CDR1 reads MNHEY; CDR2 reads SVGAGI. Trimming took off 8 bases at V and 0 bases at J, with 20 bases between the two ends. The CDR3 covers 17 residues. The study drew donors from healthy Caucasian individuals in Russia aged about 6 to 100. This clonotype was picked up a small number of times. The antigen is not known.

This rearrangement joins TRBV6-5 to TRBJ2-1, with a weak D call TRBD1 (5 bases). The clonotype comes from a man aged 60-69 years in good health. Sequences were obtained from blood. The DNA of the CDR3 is TGTGCCAGCCCAGGGCCGAACGATGATAGCTCCTACAATGAGCAGTTCTTC. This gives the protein CASPGPNDDSSYNEQFF.